The 8 T cell receptor gamma chains presented below share a single source sample, sequenced in a study of gamma-delta T cells after stem cell transplantation. TCRdb repeated clone calling on the RT-PCR reads with CATT. The sample holds around 3,500 gamma-chain clones; over 4% are singletons and the top ten take about 20%. Sequences were obtained from gamma-delta T cells. Source of these receptors: a human donor. It is not recorded whose cells these are; they may come from a transplant donor.

This clone was picked up a small number of times. The rearrangement uses TRGV9 and TRGJP. The ends lost 2 bases at V and 9 bases at J; junction bases unmatched: 10. Germline CDR1 reads GITISATS; CDR2 reads ISYDGTV (reference sequence). The CDR3 spans 17 residues. Here the CDR3 reads CALWEGPQALGKKIKVF. CDR3 bases: TGTGCCTTGTGGGAGGGCCCACAGGCGTTGGGCAAAAAAATCAAGGTATTT.

The chain carries TRGV2 and TRGJ1 or TRGJ2. The CDR3 extends over 12 amino acids. Trimming at V came to 4 bases and at J to 3 bases, leaving 3 bases not matched to a gene. The germline V gene has CDR1 EGSNGY and CDR2 YDSYNSKV. DNA for the CDR3: TGTGCCACCTGGGAGTGTTATTATAAGAAACTCTTT. Its protein is CATWECYYKKLF.

By frequency in the sample, this clone is medium-sized. The V call is TRGV9, the J call TRGJP. After removal of 0 bases from V and 11 bases from J, the junction contained 10 bases not matched to a gene. This CDR3 comprises 17 residues. Germline CDR1 GITISATS, CDR2 ISYDGTV (reference sequence). The CDR3 reads CALWEVLMGMGKKIKVF. The CDR3 bases are TGTGCCTTGTGGGAGGTGCTGATGGGGATGGGCAAAAAAATCAAGGTATTT.

This clone was counted only a few times. The V gene is TRGV9, the J gene TRGJ1 or TRGJ2. Per germline, CDR1 GITISATS and CDR2 ISYDGTV (reference sequence). After removal of 0 bases from V and 3 bases from J, the junction contained 8 bases not matched to a gene. The CDR3 loop spans 15 amino acids. CDR3 sequence: CALWEVHGTYYKKLF. CDR3 in DNA: TGTGCCTTGTGGGAGGTGCACGGTACTTATTATAAGAAACTCTTT.

This clone qualifies as medium-sized. Other nucleotide sequences from this sample produce the same CDR3. V is TRGV3 and J is TRGJ1 or TRGJ2. The ends lost 0 bases at V and 4 bases at J; junction bases unmatched: 6. The CDR3 is 14 amino acids. Germline loops: CDR1 VTNTFY, CDR2 YDVSTARD (reference sequence). Written as DNA, the CDR3 is TGTGCCACCTGGGACAGGCCAGGGTATTATAAGAAACTCTTT. The encoded protein is CATWDRPGYYKKLF.

Note on this clone: One end of the junction is discordant with germline, which a read error may explain. This chain connects TRGV9 to TRGJ1 or TRGJ2. Germline V gene sequence: CDR1 GITISATS, CDR2 ISYDGTV (reference sequence). The CDR3 spans 13 residues. The CDR3 bases are TGTGCCTTGTGGGAGGGGGTTTATTATAAGGAACTCTTT. It encodes CALWEGVYYKELF.

Concerning this clone itself: A junction end diverges from the germline sequence, so it may reflect a read error. J is TRGJ1 or TRGJ2 and V is TRGV3. Germline CDR1 and CDR2: VTNTFY and YDVSTARD (reference sequence). The CDR3 consists of 10 residues. Here the CDR3 reads CATRDWMKLF. CDR3 coding DNA: TGTGCCACCCGGGATTGGATGAAACTCTTT.

This clone was seen more than once but under ten times. The sample has other DNA sequences that encode this CDR3 too. The DNA of the CDR3 is TGTGCCACCTGGGACGGGCCCGAGAAACTCTTT. Translating it yields CATWDGPEKLF. The chain has TRGV2 and TRGJ1 or TRGJ2. This CDR3 contains 11 residues. Trimming at V came to 0 bases and at J to 11 bases, leaving 4 bases not matched to a gene. CDR1 and CDR2 (germline): EGSNGY, YDSYNSKV.